One and the same sample provided the 13 T cell receptor beta chains below, sequenced in a study of shared clonotypes between healthy human individuals. Naivety among CD8 cells was defined by CD45RO negativity and positive CCR7 selection, thereby excluding terminally differentiated effector memory CD45RA+ cells. This table comes from immunoSEQ multiplex PCR, and its TCRdb copy is limited to in-frame clones, with some not included. The sample holds some 2,100,000 clones, roughly 91% seen once. Sequencing used naive CD8+ T cells from PBMCs. Receptors were obtained from a man between 18 and 29 years old in good health. Some clones in this sample may be carry-over from other donors' samples.

This chain uses TRBV4-1 with TRBJ1-2, with D unresolved. Germline V CDR1 and CDR2: MGHRA, YSYEKL. V gave up 1 base and J gave up 0 bases, with 9 bases separating them. The length of the CDR3 is 15 residues. For the CDR3, the DNA is TGCGCCAGCAGCCAAGTGTTTCCCCCTAACTATGGCTACACCTTC. As protein: CASSQVFPPNYGYTF.

The chain combines TRBV28 with TRBJ2-7; D is unresolved. V was cut by 2 bases and J by 1 base, with 9 bases left in between. The CDR3 runs to 14 residues. From germline, CDR1 is MDHEN and CDR2 SYDVKM. As DNA, the CDR3 is TGTGCCAGCAGTTTAGAGGCGGCATCCTACGAGCAGTACTTC. Protein sequence: CASSLEAASYEQYF. Filled out from reference TRBV28 and TRBJ2-7, the complete variable domain reads DVKVTQSSRYLVKRTGEKVFLECVQDMDHENMFWYRQDPGLGLRLIYFSYDVKMKEKGDIPEGYSVSREKKERFSLILESASTNQTSMYLCASSLEAASYEQYFGPGTRLTVT.

In DNA, the CDR3 is TGTGCCAGCAGTTACTCGATATCAGGGGCCGAGCAGTACTTC. Residues: CASSYSISGAEQYF. The V call is TRBV6-5, the J call TRBJ2-7; TRBD1 might be the D (6 bases). This CDR3 comprises 14 residues. V was shortened by 0 bases and J by 6 bases, with 12 bases between the two germline ends. Germline V lookup: CDR1 MNHEY, CDR2 SVGAGI.

This rearrangement joins TRBV5-4 to TRBJ2-7, with D perhaps matching TRBD1 or TRBD2 (6 bases each). Germline V gives CDR1 SGHNT, CDR2 YYREEE (reference sequence). V shed 3 bases and J shed 0 bases, with 16 bases lying between them. There are 16 residues in the CDR3. CDR3 protein: CASSWTAGQYSYEQYF. CDR3 nucleotide sequence: TGTGCCAGCAGCTGGACAGCGGGTCAGTACTCCTACGAGCAGTACTTC.

The rearrangement uses TRBV5-1 and TRBJ1-5; TRBD1 aligns across 8 bases. Germline V lookup: CDR1 SGHRS, CDR2 YFSETQ. The length of the CDR3 is 15 residues. V gave up 0 bases and J gave up 5 bases; unmatched junction bases: 4. The CDR3 region has the DNA TGCGCCAGCAGCTTGGCCGGGACAGGTTATCAGCCCCAGCATTTT. Translation: CASSLAGTGYQPQHF.

The chain combines TRBV12-5 with TRBJ2-5, with 7 positions matching TRBD2. The germline gives CDR1 LGHNT, CDR2 FRNRAP. The V gene end was trimmed by 0 bases and the J gene end by 5 bases; junction bases not matched to a gene: 15. The CDR3 runs to 18 residues. The CDR3 loop reads CASGLVPPVGGRGETQYF. The CDR3 DNA reads TGTGCTAGTGGTTTGGTACCCCCAGTGGGCGGGAGAGGTGAGACCCAGTACTTC.

This chain links TRBV9 with TRBJ2-1; 10 positions match TRBD2. The CDR3 is 15 residues long. The germline CDR1 and CDR2 sequences are SGDLS and YYNGEE. V lost 4 bases to trimming and J lost 8 bases; unmatched junction nucleotides: 9. CDR3 in amino acids: CASSPPSGSLDEQFF. The CDR3 nucleotides are TGTGCCAGCAGCCCTCCTAGCGGGAGTTTGGATGAGCAGTTCTTC. The whole variable domain, remainder taken from reference TRBV9 and TRBJ2-1, is DSGVTQTPKHLITATGQRVTLRCSPRSGDLSVYWYQQSLDQGLQFLIQYYNGEERAKGNILERFSAQQFPDLHSELNLSSLELGDSALYFCASSPPSGSLDEQFFGPGTRLTVL.

The chain carries TRBV4-3 and TRBJ1-3, with D perhaps TRBD1 (6 bases). The CDR3 is 17 residues long. In germline, CDR1 is LGHNA, CDR2 YSLEER. Trimming removed 1 base from V and 3 bases from J, with 16 bases in between. The CDR3 is CASSQGAEGVYGNTIYF. The CDR3 DNA reads TGCGCCAGCAGCCAAGGGGCAGAGGGGGTTTATGGAAACACCATATATTTT.

The CDR3 here is CASSQAGLAGWYGTQYF. CDR3 sequence (DNA): TGTGCCAGCAGCCAAGCGGGACTAGCGGGATGGTATGGGACCCAGTACTTC. The V call is TRBV7-6, the J call TRBJ2-5; 13 bases agree with TRBD2. This CDR3 has 17 residues. Trimming took 5 bases from V and 7 from J; bases not matched to a gene: 13. Germline CDR1 is SGHVS and CDR2 is FNYEAQ.

V is TRBV6-5 and J is TRBJ2-5; 7 nucleotides match TRBD2. Germline V gene data show CDR1 as MNHEY and CDR2 as SVGAGI. This CDR3 has 16 residues. J was trimmed by 4 bases and V by 0 bases; bases with no gene match: 8. The chain's CDR3 is CASSYSIGSGGETQYF. CDR3 coding DNA: TGTGCCAGCAGTTACTCGATAGGGTCGGGAGGAGAGACCCAGTACTTC.

This clone was recorded once. This sequence joins TRBV28 and TRBJ2-1; 7 bases match TRBD1. V lost 5 bases to trimming and J lost 8 bases; unmatched junction nucleotides: 9. The CDR3 totals 14 residues. Germline assignment: CDR1 MDHEN and CDR2 SYDVKM. The CDR3: CASSLRQGGDEQFF. The CDR3 nucleotides are TGTGCCAGCAGTCTCAGACAGGGTGGCGATGAGCAGTTCTTC.

This clone was observed a few times. The chain recombines TRBV19 with TRBJ2-7, with D possibly being TRBD1 (7 bases). Trimming took off 9 bases at V and 6 bases at J, with 15 bases between the two ends. Germline V gene sequence: CDR1 LNHDA, CDR2 SQIVND (reference sequence). This CDR3 contains 12 residues. CDR3 nucleotides: TGTGCCAGCCAGGGGGAGGCCTCCGAGCAGTACTTC. It translates to CASQGEASEQYF.

The rearrangement uses TRBV7-3 and TRBJ1-2; 7 nucleotides align to TRBD1. This CDR3 has 13 amino acids. The V and J ends lost 2 bases and 8 bases, in that order; junction bases with no gene match: 5. The V gene's germline CDR1 is SGHTA and CDR2 FQGTGA. The CDR3 protein is CASSLLGGAGYTF. The CDR3 nucleotides are TGTGCCAGCAGCTTACTAGGGGGCGCAGGCTACACCTTC.